This T cell receptor (beta chain) was sequenced during a study of shared clonotypes between healthy human individuals. Each replicate PCR on the sorted subsets used roughly 190 ng DNA (around 30,000 T cell genomes). The protocol was immunoSEQ multiplex PCR, while the TCRdb copy is restricted to in-frame clones and leaves out a portion. The table includes some 1 million clones, about 76% detected once. Germline loops: CDR1 SGHKS, CDR2 YYEKEE (reference sequence). Between the trimmed V and J ends, which lost 3 bases and 0 bases, there was a span of 18 bases. The CDR3 has 17 residues. The chain employs TRBV5-5 and TRBJ1-1; weak D call: TRBD1 (6 bases). The origin of this receptor is a man aged 18 to 29 in good health. Sequenced: memory CD4+ T cells sorted from blood. Sample subset: CD45RA-negative fraction. The CDR3 is CASSSRGGVIMNTEAFF. DNA of the CDR3: TGTGCCAGCAGCTCCCGAGGGGGGGTAATCATGAACACTGAAGCTTTCTTT.